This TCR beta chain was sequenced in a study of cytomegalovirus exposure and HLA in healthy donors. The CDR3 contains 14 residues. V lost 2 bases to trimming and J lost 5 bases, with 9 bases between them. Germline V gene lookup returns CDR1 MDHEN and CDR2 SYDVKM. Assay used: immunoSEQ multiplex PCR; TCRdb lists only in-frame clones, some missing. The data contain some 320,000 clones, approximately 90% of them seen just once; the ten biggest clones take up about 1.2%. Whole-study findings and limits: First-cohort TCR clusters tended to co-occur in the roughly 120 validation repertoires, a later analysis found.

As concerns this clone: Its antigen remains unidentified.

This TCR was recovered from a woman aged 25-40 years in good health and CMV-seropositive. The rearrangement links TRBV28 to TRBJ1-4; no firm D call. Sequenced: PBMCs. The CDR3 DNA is TGTGCCAGCAGTTTACCCGGGCCGAATGAAAAACTGTTTTTT. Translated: CASSLPGPNEKLFF.